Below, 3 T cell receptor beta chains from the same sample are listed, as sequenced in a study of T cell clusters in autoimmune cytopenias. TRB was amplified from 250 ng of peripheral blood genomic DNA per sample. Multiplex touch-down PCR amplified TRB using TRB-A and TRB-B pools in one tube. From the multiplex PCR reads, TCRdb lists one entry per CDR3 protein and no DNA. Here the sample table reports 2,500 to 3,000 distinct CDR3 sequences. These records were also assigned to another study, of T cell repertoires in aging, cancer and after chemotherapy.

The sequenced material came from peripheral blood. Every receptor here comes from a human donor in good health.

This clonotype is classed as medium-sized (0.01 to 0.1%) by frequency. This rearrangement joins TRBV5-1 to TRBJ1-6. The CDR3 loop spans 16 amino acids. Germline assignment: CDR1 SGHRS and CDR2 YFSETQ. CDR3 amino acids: CASSLSPSSYNSPLHF.

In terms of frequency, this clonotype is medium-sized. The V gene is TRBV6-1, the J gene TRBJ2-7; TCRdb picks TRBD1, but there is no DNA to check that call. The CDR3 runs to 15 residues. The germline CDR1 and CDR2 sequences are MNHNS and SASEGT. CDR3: CASSDGGRVPYEQYF.

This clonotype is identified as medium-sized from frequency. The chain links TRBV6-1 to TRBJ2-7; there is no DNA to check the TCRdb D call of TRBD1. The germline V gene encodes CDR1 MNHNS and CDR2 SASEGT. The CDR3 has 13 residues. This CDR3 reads CASSGQGWGEQYF.